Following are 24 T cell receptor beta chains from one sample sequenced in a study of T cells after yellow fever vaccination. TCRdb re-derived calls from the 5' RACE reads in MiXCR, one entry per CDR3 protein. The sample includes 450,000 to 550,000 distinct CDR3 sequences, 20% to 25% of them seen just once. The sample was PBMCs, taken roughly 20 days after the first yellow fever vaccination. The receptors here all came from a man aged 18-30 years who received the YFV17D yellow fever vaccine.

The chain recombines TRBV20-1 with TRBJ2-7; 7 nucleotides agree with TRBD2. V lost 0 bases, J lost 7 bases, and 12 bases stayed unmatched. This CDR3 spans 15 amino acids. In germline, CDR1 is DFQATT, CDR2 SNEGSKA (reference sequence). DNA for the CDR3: TGCAGTGCTAGAGAATTGGCGGGAGTCTTGTGGGAGCAGTACGTC. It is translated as CSARELAGVLWEQYV.

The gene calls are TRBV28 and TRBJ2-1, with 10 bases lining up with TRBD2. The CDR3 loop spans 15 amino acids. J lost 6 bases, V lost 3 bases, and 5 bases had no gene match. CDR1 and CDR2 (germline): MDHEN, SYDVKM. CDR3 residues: CASSLYSGGTNEQFF. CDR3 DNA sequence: TGTGCCAGCAGTTTGTATAGCGGGGGGACCAATGAGCAGTTCTTC.

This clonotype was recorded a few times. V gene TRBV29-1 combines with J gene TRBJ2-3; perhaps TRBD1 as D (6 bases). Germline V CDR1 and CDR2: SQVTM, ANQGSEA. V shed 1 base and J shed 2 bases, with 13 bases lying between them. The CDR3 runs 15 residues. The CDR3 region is CSVEGWTAFTDTQYF. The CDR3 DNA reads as TGCAGCGTTGAAGGTTGGACAGCTTTCACAGATACGCAGTATTTT.

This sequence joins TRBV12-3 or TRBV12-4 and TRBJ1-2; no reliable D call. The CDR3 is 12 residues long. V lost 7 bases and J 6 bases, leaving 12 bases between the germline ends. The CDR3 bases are TGTGCCAGCACCCAGGTAGTGGATGGCTACACCTTC. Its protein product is CASTQVVDGYTF.

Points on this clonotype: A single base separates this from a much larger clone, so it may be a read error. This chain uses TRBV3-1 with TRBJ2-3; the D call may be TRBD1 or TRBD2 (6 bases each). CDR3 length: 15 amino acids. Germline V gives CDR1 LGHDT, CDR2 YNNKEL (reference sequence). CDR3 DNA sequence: TGTGCCTGCAGCCCGGGGGCCATCGGAAGTGATACGCAGTATTTT. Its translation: CACSPGAIGSDTQYF.

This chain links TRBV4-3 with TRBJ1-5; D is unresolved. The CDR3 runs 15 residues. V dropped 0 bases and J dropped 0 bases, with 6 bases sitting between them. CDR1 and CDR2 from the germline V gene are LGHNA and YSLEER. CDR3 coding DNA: TGCGCCAGCAGCCAAGAACTATATAGCAATCAGCCCCAGCATTTT. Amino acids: CASSQELYSNQPQHF.

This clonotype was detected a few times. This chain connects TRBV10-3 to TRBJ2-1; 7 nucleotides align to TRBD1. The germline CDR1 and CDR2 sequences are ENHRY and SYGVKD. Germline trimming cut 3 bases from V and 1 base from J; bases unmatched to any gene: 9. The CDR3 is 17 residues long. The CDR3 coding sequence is TGTGCCATCAGTGACCCTACGACAGGGCGATCCTACAATGAGCAGTTCTTC. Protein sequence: CAISDPTTGRSYNEQFF.

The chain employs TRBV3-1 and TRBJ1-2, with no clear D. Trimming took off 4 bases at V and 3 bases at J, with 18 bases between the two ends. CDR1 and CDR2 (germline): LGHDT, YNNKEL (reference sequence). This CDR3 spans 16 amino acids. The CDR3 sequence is CASSLRAPSEDYGYTF. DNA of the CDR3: TGTGCCAGCAGCCTCCGGGCCCCCTCGGAAGACTATGGCTACACCTTC.

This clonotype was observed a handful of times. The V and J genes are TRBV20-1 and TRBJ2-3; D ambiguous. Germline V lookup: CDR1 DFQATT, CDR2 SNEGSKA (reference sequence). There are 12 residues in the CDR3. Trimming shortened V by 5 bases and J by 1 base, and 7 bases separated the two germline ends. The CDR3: CSAPPGTDTQYF. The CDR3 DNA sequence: TGCAGTGCTCCCCCCGGCACAGATACGCAGTATTTT.

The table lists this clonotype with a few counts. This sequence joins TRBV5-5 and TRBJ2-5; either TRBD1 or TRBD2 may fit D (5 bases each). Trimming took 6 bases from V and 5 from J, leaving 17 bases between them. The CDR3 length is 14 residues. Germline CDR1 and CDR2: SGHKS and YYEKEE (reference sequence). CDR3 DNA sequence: TGTGCCAGCACCCGGTTGGGGGATCAGGAGACCCAGTACTTC. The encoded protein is CASTRLGDQETQYF.

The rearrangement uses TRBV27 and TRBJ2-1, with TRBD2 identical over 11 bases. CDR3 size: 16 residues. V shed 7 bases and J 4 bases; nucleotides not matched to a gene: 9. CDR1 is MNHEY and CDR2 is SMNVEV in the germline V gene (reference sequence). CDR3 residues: CASNEVAGGTYNEQFF. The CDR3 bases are TGTGCCAGCAACGAAGTAGCGGGGGGGACTTACAATGAGCAGTTCTTC.

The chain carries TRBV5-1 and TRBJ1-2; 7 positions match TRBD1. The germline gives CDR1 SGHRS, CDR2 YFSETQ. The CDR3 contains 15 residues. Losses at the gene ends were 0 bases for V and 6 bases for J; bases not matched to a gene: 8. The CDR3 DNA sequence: TGCGCCAGCAGCTTGGCCACAGGGGTAGTGGATGGCTACACCTTC. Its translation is CASSLATGVVDGYTF.

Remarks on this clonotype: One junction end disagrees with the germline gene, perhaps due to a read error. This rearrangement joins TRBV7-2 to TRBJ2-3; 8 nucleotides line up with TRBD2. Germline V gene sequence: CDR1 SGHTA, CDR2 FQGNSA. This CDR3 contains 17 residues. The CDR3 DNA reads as TGTGCCAGCACCTTATACTTAGCGGGGACTAGCACAGATACGCAGTATTTT. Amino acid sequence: CASTLYLAGTSTDTQYF.

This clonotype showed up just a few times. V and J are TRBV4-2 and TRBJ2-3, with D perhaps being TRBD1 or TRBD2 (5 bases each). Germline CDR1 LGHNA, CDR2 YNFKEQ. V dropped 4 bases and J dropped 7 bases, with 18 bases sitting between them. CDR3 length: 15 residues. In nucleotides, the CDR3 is TGTGCCAGCAGCCCCGCGAGGGGCAATCGCAATACGCAGTATTTT. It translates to CASSPARGNRNTQYF.

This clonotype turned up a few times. CDR3 sequence reads: CASSLDGQGVRGYTF. The CDR3 DNA reads as TGTGCCAGCAGCTTGGACGGACAGGGGGTCCGCGGCTACACCTTC. The rearrangement links TRBV5-4 to TRBJ1-2; 10 bases fit TRBD1. After removal of 0 bases from V and 8 bases from J, the junction contained 7 bases not matched to a gene. The CDR3 length is 15 residues. Looked up from germline, CDR1 is SGHNT and CDR2 is YYREEE (reference sequence).

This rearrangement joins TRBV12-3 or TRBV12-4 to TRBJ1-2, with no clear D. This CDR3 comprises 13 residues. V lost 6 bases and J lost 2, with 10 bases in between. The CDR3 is CASRIPGNYGYTF. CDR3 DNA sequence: TGTGCCAGCAGGATTCCCGGGAACTATGGCTACACCTTC.

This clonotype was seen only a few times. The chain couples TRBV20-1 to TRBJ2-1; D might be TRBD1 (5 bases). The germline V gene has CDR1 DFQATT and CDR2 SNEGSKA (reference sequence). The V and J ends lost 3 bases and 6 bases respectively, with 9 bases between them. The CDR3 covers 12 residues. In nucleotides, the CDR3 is TGCAGTGCTAGTTCACAGGTCAATGAGCAGTTCTTC. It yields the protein CSASSQVNEQFF.

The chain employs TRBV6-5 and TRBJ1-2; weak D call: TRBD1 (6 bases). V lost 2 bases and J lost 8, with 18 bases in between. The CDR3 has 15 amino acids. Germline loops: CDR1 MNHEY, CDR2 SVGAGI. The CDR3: CASSYVGGTTEGYTF. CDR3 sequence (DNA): TGTGCCAGCAGTTACGTAGGAGGGACAACTGAAGGCTACACCTTC.

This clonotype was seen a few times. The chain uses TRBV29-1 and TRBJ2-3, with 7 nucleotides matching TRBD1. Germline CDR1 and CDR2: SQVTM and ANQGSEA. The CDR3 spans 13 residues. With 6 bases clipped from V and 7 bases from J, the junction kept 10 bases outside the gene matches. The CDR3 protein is CSVSGTEVNTQYF. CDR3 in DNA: TGCAGCGTCTCCGGGACAGAGGTCAATACGCAGTATTTT.

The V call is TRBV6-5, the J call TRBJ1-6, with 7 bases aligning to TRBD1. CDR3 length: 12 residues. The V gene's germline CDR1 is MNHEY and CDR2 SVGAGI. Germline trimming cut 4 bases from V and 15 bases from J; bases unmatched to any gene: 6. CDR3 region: CASSSQGSHLHF. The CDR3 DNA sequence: TGTGCCAGCAGTTCACAGGGGAGTCACCTCCACTTT.

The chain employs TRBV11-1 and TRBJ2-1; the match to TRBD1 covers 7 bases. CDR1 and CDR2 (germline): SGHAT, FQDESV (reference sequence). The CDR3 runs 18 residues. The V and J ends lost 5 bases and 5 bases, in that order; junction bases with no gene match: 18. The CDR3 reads CASSPPPTTGSLHNEQFF. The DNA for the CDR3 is TGTGCCAGCAGCCCACCCCCCACGACAGGGTCCCTTCACAATGAGCAGTTCTTC.

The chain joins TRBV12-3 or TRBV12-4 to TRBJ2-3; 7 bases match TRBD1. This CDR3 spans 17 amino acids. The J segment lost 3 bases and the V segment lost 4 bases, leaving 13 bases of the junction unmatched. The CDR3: CASSSRPGTAKTDTQYF. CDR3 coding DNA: TGTGCCAGCAGTTCTCGTCCCGGGACAGCGAAAACAGATACGCAGTATTTT.

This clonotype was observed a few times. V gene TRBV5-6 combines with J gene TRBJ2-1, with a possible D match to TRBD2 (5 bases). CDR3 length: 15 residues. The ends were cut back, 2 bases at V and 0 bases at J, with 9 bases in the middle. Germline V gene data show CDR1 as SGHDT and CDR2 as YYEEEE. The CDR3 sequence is CASSFSRASYNEQFF. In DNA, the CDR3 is TGTGCCAGCAGCTTCTCGCGGGCCTCCTACAATGAGCAGTTCTTC.

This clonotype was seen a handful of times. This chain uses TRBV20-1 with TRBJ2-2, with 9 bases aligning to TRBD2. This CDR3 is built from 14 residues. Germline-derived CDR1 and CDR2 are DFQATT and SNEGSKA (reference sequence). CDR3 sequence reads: CSAGPSGDTGELFF. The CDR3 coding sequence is TGCAGCGCGGGGCCTAGCGGGGACACCGGGGAGCTGTTTTTT.